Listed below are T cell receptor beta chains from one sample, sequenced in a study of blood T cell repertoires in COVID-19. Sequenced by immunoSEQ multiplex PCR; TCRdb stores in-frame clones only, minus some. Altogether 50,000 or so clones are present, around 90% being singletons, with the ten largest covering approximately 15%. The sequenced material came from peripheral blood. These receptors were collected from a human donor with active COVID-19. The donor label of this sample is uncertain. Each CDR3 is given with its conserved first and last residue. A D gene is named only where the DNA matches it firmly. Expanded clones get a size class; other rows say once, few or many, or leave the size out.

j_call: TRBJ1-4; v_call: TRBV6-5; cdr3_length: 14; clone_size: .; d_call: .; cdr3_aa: CASSYRGPSGKLFF; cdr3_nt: TGTGCCAGCAGTTACCGGGGTCCCAGCGGAAAACTGTTTTTT
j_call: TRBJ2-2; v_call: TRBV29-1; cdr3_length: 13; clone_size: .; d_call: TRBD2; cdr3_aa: CSVSGRGGGELFF; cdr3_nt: TGCAGCGTTTCGGGGAGGGGAGGCGGGGAGCTGTTTTTT
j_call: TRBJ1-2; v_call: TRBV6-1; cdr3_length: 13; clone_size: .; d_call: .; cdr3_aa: CASSEGLNYGYTF; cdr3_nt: TGTGCCAGCAGTGAAGGGCTTAACTATGGCTACACCTTC
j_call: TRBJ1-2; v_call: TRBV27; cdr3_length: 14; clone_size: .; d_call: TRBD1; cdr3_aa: CASSPSWTGQGYTF; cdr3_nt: TGTGCCAGCAGTCCCTCCTGGACAGGGCAAGGCTACACCTTC
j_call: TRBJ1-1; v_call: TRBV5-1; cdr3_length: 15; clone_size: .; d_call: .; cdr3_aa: CASSLEEAPDTEAFF; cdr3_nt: TGCGCCAGCAGCTTGGAGGAGGCCCCTGACACTGAAGCTTTCTTT
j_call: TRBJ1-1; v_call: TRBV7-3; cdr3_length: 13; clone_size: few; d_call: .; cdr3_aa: CASSLRRNTEAFF; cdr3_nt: TGTGCCAGCAGCTTACGCAGAAACACTGAAGCTTTCTTT
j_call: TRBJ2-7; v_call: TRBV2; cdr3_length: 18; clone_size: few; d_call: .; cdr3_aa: CASTLRPDPLVGGYEQYF; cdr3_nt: TGTGCCAGCACCCTCCGACCGGACCCCCTCGTGGGAGGCTACGAGCAGTACTTC
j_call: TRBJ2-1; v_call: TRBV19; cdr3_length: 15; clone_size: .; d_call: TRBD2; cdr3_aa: CASSIRTSDYNEQFF; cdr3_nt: TGTGCCAGTAGTATAAGGACTAGCGACTATAATGAGCAGTTCTTC
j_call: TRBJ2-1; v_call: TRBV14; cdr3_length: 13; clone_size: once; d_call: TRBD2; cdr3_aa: CASSLAGGWEQFF; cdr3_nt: TGTGCCAGCAGCCTAGCGGGGGGATGGGAGCAGTTCTTC
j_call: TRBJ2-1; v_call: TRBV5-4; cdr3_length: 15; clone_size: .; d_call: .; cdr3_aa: CASSSGVSSYNEQFF; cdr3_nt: TGTGCCAGCAGCTCGGGGGTCAGCTCCTACAATGAGCAGTTCTTC
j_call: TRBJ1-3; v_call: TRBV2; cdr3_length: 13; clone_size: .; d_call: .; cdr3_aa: CASSAAAGDTIYF; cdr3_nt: TGTGCCAGCAGCGCGGCCGCCGGAGACACCATATATTTT
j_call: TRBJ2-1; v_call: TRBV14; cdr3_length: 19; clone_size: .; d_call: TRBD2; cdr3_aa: CASSQDMASGTLLGNEQFF; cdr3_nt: TGTGCCAGCAGCCAAGATATGGCTAGCGGCACGCTTTTGGGCAATGAGCAGTTCTTC
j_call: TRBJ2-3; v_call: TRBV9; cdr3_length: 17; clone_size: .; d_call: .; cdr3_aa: CASSVGGGWGFTDTQYF; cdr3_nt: TGTGCCAGCAGCGTCGGAGGCGGCTGGGGATTCACAGATACGCAGTATTTT
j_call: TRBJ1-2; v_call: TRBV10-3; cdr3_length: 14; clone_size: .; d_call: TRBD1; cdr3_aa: CAMRDRGPDYGYTF; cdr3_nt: TGTGCCATGAGGGACAGGGGGCCTGACTATGGCTACACCTTC
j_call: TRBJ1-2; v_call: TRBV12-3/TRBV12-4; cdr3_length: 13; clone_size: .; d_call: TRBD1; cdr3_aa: CASSPTGGHGYTF; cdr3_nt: TGTGCCAGCAGTCCTACAGGGGGCCATGGCTACACCTTC
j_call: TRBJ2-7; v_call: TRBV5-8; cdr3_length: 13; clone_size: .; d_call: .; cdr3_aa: CASSLRGPYEQYF; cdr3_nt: TGTGCCAGCAGCTTGCGAGGTCCCTACGAGCAGTACTTC